Listed here are 27 T cell receptor beta chains from one sample, sequenced in a study of beta chain features in type 1 diabetes. Investigators reverse transcribed all isolated RNA, so they sequenced expressed TCRB transcripts. The assay was immunoSEQ multiplex PCR, and TCRdb's table has in-frame clones only and misses some. The sample lists hundreds of thousands of clones, about a sixth occurring once. The sequencing sample was made of naive CD4+ T cells from blood. These receptor sequences come from a woman between 18 and 30 years old in good health.

The V call is TRBV28, the J call TRBJ2-2, with TRBD2 matching 7 bases. The V gene end was trimmed by 7 bases and the J gene end by 6 bases; junction bases not matched to a gene: 5. Germline CDR1 is MDHEN and CDR2 is SYDVKM. This CDR3 region has 13 residues. CDR3 loop: CASTTSPPGELFF. The CDR3 nucleotides read TGTGCCAGCACGACTAGCCCCCCCGGGGAGCTGTTTTTT. The full variable domain, rest sourced from reference TRBV28 and TRBJ2-2, is DVKVTQSSRYLVKRTGEKVFLECVQDMDHENMFWYRQDPGLGLRLIYFSYDVKMKEKGDIPEGYSVSREKKERFSLILESASTNQTSMYLCASTTSPPGELFFGEGSRLTVL.

V usage is TRBV14 and J usage is TRBJ1-2; D is possibly TRBD1 (6 bases). V lost 3 bases and J 2 bases, leaving 13 bases between the germline ends. Per germline, CDR1 SGHDN and CDR2 FVKESK. CDR3 length: 15 amino acids. CDR3 sequence reads: CASSHDRTGNYGYTF. The DNA of the CDR3 is TGTGCCAGCAGCCACGACAGGACTGGCAACTATGGCTACACCTTC. The variable domain in full, completed from reference TRBV14 and TRBJ1-2, reads EAGVTQFPSHSVIEKGQTVTLRCDPISGHDNLYWYRRVMGKEIKFLLHFVKESKQDESGMPNNRFLAERTGGTYSTLKVQPAELEDSGVYFCASSHDRTGNYGYTFGSGTRLTVV.

This clone occurred once. CDR3 DNA sequence: TGCGCCAGCAAAAGAGAACTAGCGGATGCGGGGGAGACCCAGTACTTC. Residues: CASKRELADAGETQYF. V usage is TRBV10-2 and J usage is TRBJ2-5; 8 bases are a match to TRBD2. This CDR3 is built from 16 residues. Trimming removed 7 bases from V and 5 bases from J; junction bases left unmatched: 15. Germline loops: CDR1 WSHSY, CDR2 SAAADI.

This chain uses TRBV5-6 with TRBJ1-1, with D unclear. Germline CDR1 and CDR2: SGHDT and YYEEEE. V shed 0 bases and J shed 3 bases, with 15 bases lying between them. The CDR3 runs to 16 residues. CDR3 loop: CASSLEVGMRYTEAFF. The CDR3 nucleotides are TGTGCCAGCAGCTTGGAGGTCGGGATGAGATACACTGAAGCTTTCTTT.

This clone was recorded a few times. As DNA, the CDR3 is TGCGCCAGCAGCTTGGAACCGGGACACAACACCGGGGAGCTGTTTTTT. This gives the protein CASSLEPGHNTGELFF. This rearrangement joins TRBV5-1 to TRBJ2-2, with D perhaps matching TRBD1 (6 bases). CDR3 size: 16 residues. The germline V gene encodes CDR1 SGHRS and CDR2 YFSETQ. V lost 0 bases, J lost 2 bases, and 11 bases lay in between.

The chain recombines TRBV28 with TRBJ2-1; 10 bases map to TRBD2. Germline V CDR1 and CDR2: MDHEN, SYDVKM. Unmatched junction bases numbered 10, after V lost 2 bases and J lost 6 bases. The CDR3 consists of 17 residues. The CDR3 loop reads CASSLTPWASGSNEQFF. Written as DNA, the CDR3 is TGTGCCAGCAGTTTAACCCCCTGGGCTAGCGGGAGCAATGAGCAGTTCTTC.

This clone was detected a few times. The rearrangement uses TRBV4-3 and TRBJ2-3; TRBD1 aligns across 7 bases. V was clipped by 3 bases and J by 0 bases; unmatched bases: 18. The CDR3 length is 20 residues. Germline CDR1 and CDR2: LGHNA and YSLEER. The CDR3 protein is CASSQEGPVTGTSSTDTQYF. Written as DNA, the CDR3 is TGCGCCAGCAGCCAGGAAGGACCCGTGACAGGGACCTCTAGCACAGATACGCAGTATTTT.

The chain carries TRBV7-9 and TRBJ1-5; the match to TRBD1 covers 10 bases. The V segment lost 1 base and the J segment 5 bases; nucleotides outside the gene matches: 2. The CDR3 has 15 amino acids. The germline gives CDR1 SEHNR, CDR2 FQNEAQ (reference sequence). CDR3 sequence: CASSLVGTGDQPQHF. The CDR3 DNA follows: TGTGCCAGCAGCTTAGTTGGGACAGGGGATCAGCCCCAGCATTTT.

This clone was seen a handful of times. The chain combines TRBV27 with TRBJ2-7; D may match TRBD1 or TRBD2 (5 bases each). Trimming removed 8 bases from V and 2 bases from J, with 19 bases in between. The CDR3 has 15 residues. CDR1 and CDR2 from the germline V gene are MNHEY and SMNVEV (reference sequence). The CDR3 coding sequence is TGTGCCAGCGCCTGGGTCGGGGCGAAGACCTACGAGCAGTACTTC. Its translation: CASAWVGAKTYEQYF.

The CDR3, as DNA: TGTGCCAGCAGTGAGGGGGGCCGCCCGAGCAATGAGCAGTTCTTC. Protein: CASSEGGRPSNEQFF. The chain employs TRBV6-1 and TRBJ2-1; D tentatively reads TRBD1 or TRBD2 (6 bases each). Germline lookup yields CDR1 MNHNS and CDR2 SASEGT. The CDR3 runs to 15 residues. Trimming stripped 3 bases from V and 6 bases from J, with 15 bases between.

This chain joins TRBV7-9 and TRBJ1-4; TRBD1 aligns across 7 bases. The length of the CDR3 is 13 residues. The germline CDR1 and CDR2 sequences are SEHNR and FQNEAQ (reference sequence). With V trimmed by 4 bases and J by 6 bases, 2 bases remained unmatched. In DNA form, the CDR3 reads TGTGCCAGCAGCTCAGGGGGGTATGAAAAACTGTTTTTT. Translation: CASSSGGYEKLFF.

This clone was seen more than once but under ten times. The chain carries TRBV18 and TRBJ1-2; D gene ambiguous. V lost 3 bases, J lost 8 bases, and 16 bases lay in between. Looked up from germline, CDR1 is KGHSH and CDR2 is LQKENI. The CDR3 covers 14 residues. This CDR3 is CASSPAQEIGGYTF. The CDR3 nucleotides read TGTGCCAGCTCACCCGCGCAGGAAATCGGCGGCTACACCTTC. Full variable domain (rest looked up from reference TRBV18 and TRBJ1-2): NAGVMQNPRHLVRRRGQEARLRCSPMKGHSHVYWYRQLPEEGLKFMVYLQKENIIDESGMPKERFSAEFPKEGPSILRIQQVVRGDSAAYFCASSPAQEIGGYTFGSGTRLTVV.

The V and J genes are TRBV5-6 and TRBJ2-7; D remains unclear. The V end lost 5 bases, the J end lost 7 bases, and 13 bases lay between the germline ends. Germline V gives CDR1 SGHDT, CDR2 YYEEEE. The CDR3 spans 12 residues. The CDR3, as DNA: TGTGCCAGCAGTACGTCCGACGTGGAGCAGTACTTC. This codes for CASSTSDVEQYF.

The CDR3 loop is CAISAARGQLAFYEQYF. CDR3 DNA sequence: TGTGCCATCAGTGCCGCCCGCGGACAGTTAGCGTTCTACGAGCAGTACTTC. This rearrangement joins TRBV10-3 to TRBJ2-7; possibly TRBD1 for D (6 bases). Per the germline V gene, CDR1 is ENHRY and CDR2 is SYGVKD. The CDR3 covers 17 residues. V was pared by 4 bases and J by 3 bases, with 22 bases between.

V gene TRBV18 combines with J gene TRBJ2-1; TRBD2 agrees at 8 bases. The CDR3 contains 15 residues. Germline CDR1 KGHSH, CDR2 LQKENI. Trimming cost V 0 bases and J 6 bases; bases outside gene matches: 4. As DNA, the CDR3 is TGTGCCAGCTCACCACCTAGCGGGATAGGCAATGAGCAGTTCTTC. Amino acids: CASSPPSGIGNEQFF.

The genes are TRBV12-2 and TRBJ2-5. TRBV12-2 is classified as a pseudogene. The CDR3 contains 16 residues. DNA of the CDR3: TGTGCAAGTCGCTTGGGACGTAGAACCTCACAAGAGACCCAGTACTTC. Its translation is CASRLGRRTSQETQYF.

The chain couples TRBV2 to TRBJ1-5; possible D gene TRBD1, 5 bases. Germline CDR1 and CDR2: SNHLY and FYNNEI. Trimming pared 5 bases from V and 3 bases from J, leaving 11 bases between. CDR3 length: 14 residues. CDR3 in amino acids: CASSRTGTNQPQHF. CDR3 sequence (DNA): TGTGCCAGCAGTAGAACAGGAACCAATCAGCCCCAGCATTTT.

CDR3 amino acids: CASSLTSGTAGTDYNEQFF. The CDR3 nucleotides are TGTGCCAGCAGCTTAACCTCCGGGACAGCCGGGACGGACTACAATGAGCAGTTCTTC. The gene calls are TRBV7-3 and TRBJ2-1, with 7 bases lining up with TRBD1. Trimming cost V 0 bases and J 3 bases; bases outside gene matches: 14. This CDR3 contains 19 residues. CDR1 is SGHTA and CDR2 is FQGTGA in the germline V gene. Full variable domain (rest looked up from reference TRBV7-3 and TRBJ2-1): GAGVSQTPSNKVTEKGKYVELRCDPISGHTALYWYRQSLGQGPEFLIYFQGTGAADDSGLPNDRFFAVRPEGSVSTLKIQRTERGDSAVYLCASSLTSGTAGTDYNEQFFGPGTRLTVL.

This chain joins TRBV18 and TRBJ1-5; D is undetermined. Germline V lookup: CDR1 KGHSH, CDR2 LQKENI. Deletions cut 6 bases from V and 0 bases from J, with 9 bases between. The CDR3 totals 14 residues. The CDR3 bases are TGTGCCAGCTCGCAAGGTCCTAGCAATCAGCCCCAGCATTTT. Its translation: CASSQGPSNQPQHF.

The CDR3 nucleotides read TGTGCCAGCAGCCGCGCCCTTTACAGGACAGGGGGCAAAGGGATGAACACTGAAGCTTTCTTT. Translated: CASSRALYRTGGKGMNTEAFF. V is TRBV28 and J is TRBJ1-1; 11 nucleotides agree with TRBD1. Trimming at V came to 6 bases and at J to 0 bases, leaving 21 bases not matched to a gene. The germline gives CDR1 MDHEN, CDR2 SYDVKM. The CDR3 totals 21 residues.

CDR3 sequence reads: CASSIAGSGYNEQFF. The DNA of the CDR3 is TGTGCCAGTAGTATAGCCGGGAGTGGCTACAATGAGCAGTTCTTC. The chain combines TRBV19 with TRBJ2-1; D perhaps matches TRBD2 (6 bases). CDR3 length: 15 residues. Germline CDR1 reads LNHDA; CDR2 reads SQIVND (reference sequence). Between the trimmed V and J ends, which lost 1 base and 3 bases, there was a span of 10 bases. The full variable domain, in which reference TRBV19 and TRBJ2-1 provide the parts outside the CDR3, is DGGITQSPKYLFRKEGQNVTLSCEQNLNHDAMYWYRQDPGQGLRLIYYSQIVNDFQKGDIAEGYSVSREKKESFPLTVTSAQKNPTAFYLCASSIAGSGYNEQFFGPGTRLTVL.

The chain recombines TRBV9 with TRBJ2-1; D is unclear. The CDR3 sequence is 13 residues long. V lost 4 bases and J lost 4, with 9 bases in between. Germline values: CDR1 SGDLS, CDR2 YYNGEE. CDR3 region: CASSTRLYNEQFF. CDR3 sequence (DNA): TGTGCCAGCAGCACACGACTGTACAATGAGCAGTTCTTC.

This clone was observed a handful of times. V gene TRBV5-1 combines with J gene TRBJ2-2, with 14 bases lining up with TRBD2. After removal of 3 bases from V and 4 bases from J, the junction contained 2 bases not matched to a gene. Germline V CDR1 and CDR2: SGHRS, YFSETQ. This CDR3 comprises 16 residues. CDR3 amino acids: CASSSGTSGGTGELFF. CDR3 DNA: TGCGCCAGCAGCTCCGGGACTAGCGGGGGCACCGGGGAGCTGTTTTTT.

This clone was detected a few times. The gene calls are TRBV19 and TRBJ1-5; TRBD1 matches at 8 bases. The CDR3 has 15 amino acids. The V gene end was trimmed by 5 bases and the J gene end by 3 bases; junction bases not matched to a gene: 6. CDR1 is LNHDA, CDR2 SQIVND, per germline (reference sequence). CDR3 coding DNA: TGTGCCAGTAGTCCCGGACAGGGCTTCAATCAGCCCCAGCATTTT. This gives the protein CASSPGQGFNQPQHF.

This clone was counted only a few times. The chain combines TRBV7-9 with TRBJ2-1, with TRBD2 matching over 10 bases. The CDR3 totals 16 residues. V trimming: 5 bases; J trimming: 3 bases; junction bases outside the gene matches: 7. Germline assignment: CDR1 SEHNR and CDR2 FQNEAQ (reference sequence). The CDR3 loop is CASSPSLAGVYNEQFF. The CDR3 coding sequence is TGTGCCAGCAGCCCCTCCCTAGCGGGAGTCTACAATGAGCAGTTCTTC.

About this clone: At one end the junction does not follow the germline gene, possibly because of a read error. This sample includes further DNA sequences coding for the same CDR3. In DNA, the CDR3 is TGTGCCAGCGCTTGGACAGGGGTATCTGGAGCCAACGTCCTGACTTTC. Amino acid sequence: CASAWTGVSGANVLTF. The genes are TRBV27 and TRBJ2-6; 9 bases match TRBD1. The germline CDR1 and CDR2 sequences are MNHEY and SMNVEV (reference sequence). The CDR3 extends over 16 amino acids.

The rearrangement joins TRBV29-1 to TRBJ2-5, with 7 bases matching TRBD1. This CDR3 has 13 amino acids. Per germline, CDR1 SQVTM and CDR2 ANQGSEA. J was trimmed by 5 bases and V by 4 bases; bases with no gene match: 7. The CDR3 loop reads CSVVSGGTETQYF. The CDR3 bases are TGCAGCGTTGTCTCAGGGGGTACGGAGACCCAGTACTTC.